The clone carrying this T cell receptor beta chain was picked up a small number of times. The antigen remains undetermined. There were likely unrecorded immune exposures, though donors were nominally healthy when sampled. These data come from a study of cytomegalovirus exposure and HLA in healthy donors. General study points: Indistinguishable V segments, including TRBV6-2 and TRBV6-3, were excluded.

From germline, CDR1 is MRHNA and CDR2 SNTAGT. The J segment lost 4 bases and the V segment lost 0 bases, leaving 3 bases of the junction unmatched. The CDR3 loop spans 15 amino acids. Primers included in the PCR were 60 Vbeta and 13 Jbeta primers. TCRdb keeps only in-frame clones here, not all; method: immunoSEQ multiplex PCR. The data hold 100,000 to 150,000 clones, with less than 85% observed a single time. The chain joins TRBV6-4 to TRBJ2-3; 8 nucleotides agree with TRBD2. The sample was PBMCs. This TCR was recovered from a female donor in good health and CMV-seronegative. This CDR3 is CASSDSNGGADTQYF. CDR3 nucleotide sequence: TGTGCCAGCAGTGACTCGAACGGGGGGGCAGATACGCAGTATTTT.